This T cell receptor beta chain was identified during a study of cytomegalovirus exposure and HLA in healthy donors. Broader study findings: The study labeled fewer than 200 TCR beta chains cytomegalovirus-associated. Subsequent analysis found a tendency for first-cohort TCR clusters to co-occur within the 95 to 150 validation repertoires.

A roughly 120-subject validation cohort, separate from the 666-subject first cohort, supplied the donors. The germline gives CDR1 SGHRS, CDR2 YFSETQ. The germline V and J ends were trimmed by 0 bases and 3 bases, with 16 bases remaining between them. The CDR3 consists of 16 residues. Produced via immunoSEQ multiplex PCR; TCRdb's table is partial and in-frame only. The sample holds fewer than 150,000 clones, around 88% seen once. Remarks on this clone: Its antigen is currently unknown.

The chain joins TRBV5-1 to TRBJ2-7, with a tentative D call TRBD2 (6 bases). The specimen sequenced was PBMCs. The TCR sequence derives from a woman under 30 in good health and CMV-seropositive. CDR3 in amino acids: CASSLGGTWGGYEQYF. DNA of the CDR3: TGCGCCAGCAGCTTGGGCGGGACCTGGGGTGGCTACGAGCAGTACTTC.